This TCR beta chain was captured by sequencing in a study of neurological immune-mediated disorders. In TCRdb, the 5' RACE reads were re-called with MiXCR into one record per CDR3 protein. The sample includes some 80,000 distinct CDR3 sequences, approximately 4.3% of them seen just once. Sample time point: longitudinal time-point 3. This clonotype was detected many times. The origin of this receptor is an older woman with multiple sclerosis. Sequenced: PBMCs.

CDR3 bases: TGCAGCGTTGTCTTACAGGGGCAGCCCCAGCATTTT. Translation: CSVVLQGQPQHF. The chain joins TRBV29-1 to TRBJ1-5; 7 bases agree with TRBD1. The length of the CDR3 is 12 residues. Looked up from germline, CDR1 is SQVTM and CDR2 is ANQGSEA. V was pared by 4 bases and J by 7 bases, with 4 bases of the junction left unmatched.